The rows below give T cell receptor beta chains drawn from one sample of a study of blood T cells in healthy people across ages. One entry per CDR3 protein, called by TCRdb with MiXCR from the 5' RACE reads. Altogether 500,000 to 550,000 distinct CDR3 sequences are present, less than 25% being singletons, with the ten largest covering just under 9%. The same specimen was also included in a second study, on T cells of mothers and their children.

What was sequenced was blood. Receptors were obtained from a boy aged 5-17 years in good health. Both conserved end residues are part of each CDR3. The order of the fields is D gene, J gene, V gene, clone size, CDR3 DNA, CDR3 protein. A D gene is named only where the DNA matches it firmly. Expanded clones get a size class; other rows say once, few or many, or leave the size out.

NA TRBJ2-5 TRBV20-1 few TGCAGTGCTAGTATGGAGCGGGCCCAAGAGACCCAGTACTTC CSASMERAQETQYF
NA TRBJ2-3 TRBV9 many TGTGCCAGCAGCGTAGAGGGAACAGGGATGGATACGCAGTATTTT CASSVEGTGMDTQYF
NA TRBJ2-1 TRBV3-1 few TGTGCCAGCAGTCAATATTTGGGTAGCTCCTACAATGAGCAGTTCTTC CASSQYLGSSYNEQFF
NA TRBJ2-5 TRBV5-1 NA TGCGCCAGCAGCGCGTGGGGAGAGACCCAGTACTTC CASSAWGETQYF
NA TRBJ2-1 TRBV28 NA TGTGCCAGTACAAATCAGGGTAGGGTCTTCTTC CASTNQGRVFF
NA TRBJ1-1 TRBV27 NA TGTGCCAGCAGTTTAGAGTCCGGTGGGGTGAGAACTGAAGCTTTCTTT CASSLESGGVRTEAFF
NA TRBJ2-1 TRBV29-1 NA TGCAGCGTCAAACCGACAGGAAATGAGCAGTTCTTC CSVKPTGNEQFF
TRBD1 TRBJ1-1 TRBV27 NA TGTGCCAGCACCCTGACGCCGGGACAGGGTTTCGGGGCTTTCTTT CASTLTPGQGFGAFF
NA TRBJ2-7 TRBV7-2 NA TGTGCCAGCAGCTTAGGAGGGTTGGACCTAGACGAGCAGTACTTC CASSLGGLDLDEQYF
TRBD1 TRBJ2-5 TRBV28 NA TGTGCCAGCAGTTCCGTCACTAAGGACAGGAACCAAGAGACCCAGTACTTC CASSSVTKDRNQETQYF
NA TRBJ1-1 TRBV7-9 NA TGTGCCAGCAGCGAAGGACAGAACATGAACACTGAAGCTTTCTTT CASSEGQNMNTEAFF
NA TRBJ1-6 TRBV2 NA TGTGCCAGCAGTGGGGGCTTGGGGACTTCACCCCTCCACTTT CASSGGLGTSPLHF
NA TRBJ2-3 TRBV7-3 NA TGTGCCAGCAGCTTAAGAAGACGGAGCGGGCACACAGATACGCAGTATTTT CASSLRRRSGHTDTQYF
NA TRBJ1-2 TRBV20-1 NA TGCAGTGCTAGTAGGAGTCAGGGAGGTGGCTACACCTTC CSASRSQGGGYTF
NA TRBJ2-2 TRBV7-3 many TGTGCCAGCAGCTTACTCCACACCACCGGGGAGCTGTTTTTT CASSLLHTTGELFF
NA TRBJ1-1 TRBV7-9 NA TGTGCCAGCAGCCCAGCTGGGTGGGGCACTGAAGCTTTCTTT CASSPAGWGTEAFF
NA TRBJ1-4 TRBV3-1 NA TGTGCCAGCAGCCAAGATACGGGGAGCCCTAATGAAAAACTGTTTTTT CASSQDTGSPNEKLFF
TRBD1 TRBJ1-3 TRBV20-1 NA TGCAGTGCTAGATCCGGGACAGGTCTCTCTGGAAACACCATATATTTT CSARSGTGLSGNTIYF
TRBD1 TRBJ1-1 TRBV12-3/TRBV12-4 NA TGTGCCAGCAGTTTAACAGGGACAGGGGGGACTGAAGCTTTCTTT CASSLTGTGGTEAFF
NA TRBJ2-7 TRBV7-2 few TGTGCCAGCAGCTCGTTGGACGGAAGCTACGAGCAGTACTTC CASSSLDGSYEQYF
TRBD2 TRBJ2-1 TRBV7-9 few TGTGCCAGCAGCGATTTCGGGCTAGCGGTTTACAATGAGCAGTTCTTC CASSDFGLAVYNEQFF
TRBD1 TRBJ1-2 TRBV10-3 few TGTGCCATCAGTGTGGGACAGGGAAATTTTGGCTACACCTTC CAISVGQGNFGYTF
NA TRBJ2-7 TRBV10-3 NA TGTGCCATCAGTGAGTCCGGCGGTTACTCCTACGAGCAGTACTTC CAISESGGYSYEQYF
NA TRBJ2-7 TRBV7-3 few TGTGCCAGCAGCCCTAATTGGACAGCCAACTCCTACGAGCAGTACTTC CASSPNWTANSYEQYF
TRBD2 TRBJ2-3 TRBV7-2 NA TGTGCCAGCAGCTTATGGGGACTAGCGGACGGTAGAGATACGCAGTATTTT CASSLWGLADGRDTQYF
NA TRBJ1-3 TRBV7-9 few TGTGCCAGCAGCGCCGACTTAAACTCTGGAAACACCATATATTTT CASSADLNSGNTIYF
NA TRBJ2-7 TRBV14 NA TGTGCCAGCAGCCTCGCCGGGTCCTCGGGCTACGAGCAGTACTTC CASSLAGSSGYEQYF
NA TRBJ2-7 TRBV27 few TGTGCCAGCAGTTTCTCCAGGGACGGCCACGAGCAGTACTTC CASSFSRDGHEQYF
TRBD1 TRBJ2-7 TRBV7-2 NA TGTGCCGGCAGCTGGGGACAGGGTACCTACGAGCAGTACTTC CAGSWGQGTYEQYF
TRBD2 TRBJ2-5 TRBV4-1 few TGCGCCAGCAGCCAAGCCCGTGCGGGGGACGAAGAGACCCAGTACTTC CASSQARAGDEETQYF
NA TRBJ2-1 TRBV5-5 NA TGTGCCAGCAGCTTACTACAGGGTTCCTACAATGAGCAGTTCTTC CASSLLQGSYNEQFF
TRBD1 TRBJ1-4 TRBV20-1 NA TGCAGTGCTAGAGATGGGACAGGGGTTTTGGAAAAACTGTTTTTT CSARDGTGVLEKLFF
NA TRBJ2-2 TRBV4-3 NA TGCGCCAGCAGCCAAGAGTTGACGAGGGGCACCGGGGAGCTGTTTTTT CASSQELTRGTGELFF
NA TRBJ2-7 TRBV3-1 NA TGTGCCAGCAGCCAATTTGGGCACGAGCAGTACTTC CASSQFGHEQYF
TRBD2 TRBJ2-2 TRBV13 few TGTGCCAGCAGCTTAGTTCCATCTGGCGGGAGTTACACCGGGGAGCTGTTTTTT CASSLVPSGGSYTGELFF
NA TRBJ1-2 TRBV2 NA TGTGCCAGCAGTGAACAGCCTTCCTATGGCTACACCTTC CASSEQPSYGYTF
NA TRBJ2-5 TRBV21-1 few TGTGCCAGCAGCAAAGCGGATGGGGAGACCCAGTACTTC CASSKADGETQYF
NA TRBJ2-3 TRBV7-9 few TGTGCCAGCAGCCCGACCGGGGGCGCATCAGATACGCAGTATTTT CASSPTGGASDTQYF
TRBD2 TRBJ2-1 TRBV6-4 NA TGTGCCAGCAGTGCCCGGTTGGGTTTTCTAGCGGGGGGCCCTAATGAGCAGTTCTTC CASSARLGFLAGGPNEQFF
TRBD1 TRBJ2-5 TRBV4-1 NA TGCGCCAGCAGCCGGGACAGACCCCAAGAGACCCAGTACTTC CASSRDRPQETQYF
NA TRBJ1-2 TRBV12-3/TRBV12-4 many TGTGCCAGCAGTTTAATCAGGGGCTATGGCTACACCTTC CASSLIRGYGYTF
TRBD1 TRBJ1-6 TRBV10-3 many TGTGCCACCAGACAGGGGTATTCACCCCTCCACTTT CATRQGYSPLHF
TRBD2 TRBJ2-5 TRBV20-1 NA TGCAGTGCCCCACTAGCGGGGCCCCAAGAGACCCAGTACTTC CSAPLAGPQETQYF
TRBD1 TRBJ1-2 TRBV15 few TGTGCCACCAGCAGCGGACAGGGGGCTGGCTACACCTTC CATSSGQGAGYTF
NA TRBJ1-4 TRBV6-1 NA TGTGCCAGCAGTGTGACGACTCTGGAAAAACTGTTTTTT CASSVTTLEKLFF
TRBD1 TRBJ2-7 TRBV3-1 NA TGTGTCAGCAGCCCTCGACAGGGGGTGAGCTCCTACGAGCAGTACTTC CVSSPRQGVSSYEQYF
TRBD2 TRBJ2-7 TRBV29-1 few TGCAGCGTTGATGATGCGGGGGGTACCGAGCAGTACTTC CSVDDAGGTEQYF
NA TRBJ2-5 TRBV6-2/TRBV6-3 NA TGTGCCAGCAGTGCCGCAGAGACCCAGTACTTC CASSAAETQYF
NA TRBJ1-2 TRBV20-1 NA TGCAGTGCTAGAGATACAGGGTCGAACTATGGCTACACCTTC CSARDTGSNYGYTF
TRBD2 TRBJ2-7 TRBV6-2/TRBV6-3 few TGTGCCAGCACCCTAGCGGGAGCCGCCTCCTACGAGCAGTACTTC CASTLAGAASYEQYF
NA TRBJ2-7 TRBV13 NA TGTGCCAGCAGCTTTTTTAGGAACCACTCCTACGAGCAGTACTTC CASSFFRNHSYEQYF
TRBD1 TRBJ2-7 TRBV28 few TGTGCCAGCAGTTTATCAGGGACAGGGGCCTACGAGCAGTACTTC CASSLSGTGAYEQYF
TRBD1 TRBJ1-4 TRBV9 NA TGTGCCAGCAGCATATCTCCGACAGGGGGGAATGAAAAACTGTTTTTT CASSISPTGGNEKLFF
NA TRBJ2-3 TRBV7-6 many TGTGCCAGCAGCCAAGTCGGCGGGTTCACAGATACGCAGTATTTT CASSQVGGFTDTQYF
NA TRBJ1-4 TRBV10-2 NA TGCGCCAGCAGTGACAGGACAGAAGAAAAACTGTTTTTT CASSDRTEEKLFF
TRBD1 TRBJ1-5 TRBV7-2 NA TGTGCCAGCAGCCGGGACAGGGGCGGACAGCCCCAGCATTTT CASSRDRGGQPQHF
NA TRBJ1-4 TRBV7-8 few TGTGCCAGCAGCCCCCGCTGGAATGAAAAACTGTTTTTT CASSPRWNEKLFF
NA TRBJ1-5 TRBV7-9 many TGTGCCAGCAGCCTAGGAACGAGCAATCAGCCCCAGCATTTT CASSLGTSNQPQHF